This entry concerns a single T cell receptor (beta chain). Its antigen specificity is not known. Base-call qualities are not available, and no considerably larger clone is one nucleotide away. The data stem from a study of blood T cell repertoires in COVID-19 (TCRdb year 2020). About the investigation overall: The collaborator samples originated in the United States, Italy and Spain and spanned the acute and convalescent phases of COVID-19. The dataset comprised deeply sampled blood TCRbeta repertoires from subjects exposed to, actively infected with, or recovered from COVID-19. Where available, HLA class I and class II types were obtained from metadata supplied by the sample provider rather than from assay-based typing. The repertoires were released in a freely available public database meant as a resource for research on the immune response to SARS-CoV-2. The material from the prospective study consisted of cDNA or gDNA derived from T cells, B-cell-depleted T cells, or PBMCs. Samples were obtained from the ongoing ImmuneRACE study (first 160 participants) and from over 1,000 subjects provided by 6 global collaborators. Sample metadata almost always included a de-identified subject ID, COVID-19 status, age in years and sex.

Broad study findings and their caveats: The amount of clinical and demographic metadata varied by source and participant and was provided uncurated.

Its CDR3 holds 15 amino acids, cysteine through phenylalanine. This entry keeps only the CDR3 DNA: 45 bases, framed from base 1. A distance of 14 bases separates the germline ends of V and J, which lose 3 bases and 6 bases respectively. From the germline V gene, CDR1 is SGHTA and CDR2 is FQGNSA. TCRbeta CDR3 regions were amplified from genomic DNA using the immunoSEQ Assay, a bias-controlled multiplex PCR. Under the source paper's analysis protocol: The number of nucleated cells in each sample was estimated by amplification of reference gene primers within the assay. Sequence reads were collapsed and filtered to measure the absolute abundance of every unique TCRbeta CDR3 rearrangement. For each sample, productive Simpson clonality was calculated as the square root of Simpson's diversity index over productive rearrangements. The table comes from immuneACCESS by way of TCRdb, which keeps in-frame sequences with V and J called. Part of the clones is missing from these tables; in studies checked, under half for an unresolved V gene and the rest for unknown reasons. V and J calls and clone size come straight from that table; D and trimming were deduced from the DNA. Within this sample are about 320,000 clones, with about nine tenths of them counted one time only. The ten largest clones add up to 11% of the sample.

In Seattle, one collaborating source enrolled patients while the infection was active and tracked those patients longitudinally over the course of disease. Collaborating institutions collected whole blood in K2EDTA tubes following their own protocols. For TCRbeta analysis, collaborators shipped samples as frozen whole blood, isolated PBMCs, or DNA extracted from either of those sample types. The sample consisted of peripheral blood. The clonotype originates from a woman in her twenties or thirties with COVID-19, enrolled during active disease. The chain was built from TRBV7-2 and TRBJ2-2, with TRBD2 tentatively as D gene (7 bases match). The CDR3 reads CASSFFGGQAGELFF. The nucleotide sequence reads TGTGCCAGCAGCTTCTTCGGGGGGCAGGCCGGGGAGCTGTTTTTT.